A single T cell receptor (beta chain) is shown here with its context. The sample comes from a study of shared clonotypes between healthy human individuals. Study overall: CD4 naive cells filled three plates per donor, CD4 memory three, CD8 naive two and CD8 memory one.

Germline lookup yields CDR1 MGHRA and CDR2 YSYEKL. With 4 bases removed from V and 4 bases from J, the gap between germline ends came to 18 bases. The CDR3 totals 16 residues. The authors' processing: Because ImmunoSEQ provided only junction sequences with no quality scores, the filtering differed. Clones were sequenced by immunoSEQ multiplex PCR, and TCRdb holds only the in-frame ones, with some missing. The V and J calls and clone size were taken over from that table, and D and trimming were inferred from the DNA. The sample lists millions of clones; around 96% were seen once. The naive CD8 fraction comprised CD45RO-negative cells positively selected for CCR7 and excluded terminally differentiated effector memory CD45RA+ cells. Every contributor of samples was a Caucasian grown-up residing in Nashville, Tennessee.

Sequencing was carried out using naive CD8+ T cells sorted from blood. The receptor was isolated from a man aged 18 to 29 in good health. The genes are TRBV4-1 and TRBJ2-3; a possible D gene is TRBD2 (6 bases). CDR3 nucleotides: TGCGCCAGCAGCCTCCGGGACTCTATCTGGGCAGATACGCAGTATTTT. Amino acid sequence: CASSLRDSIWADTQYF.